The present TCR beta chain was sequenced within a study of T cell changes during pregnancy in multiple sclerosis. V was pared by 3 bases and J by 2 bases, with 16 bases between. CDR3 size: 16 residues. From germline, CDR1 is KGHSH and CDR2 LQKENI. Here immunoSEQ multiplex PCR was the method, and the copy in TCRdb shows in-frame clones only, minus some. The sample holds 90,000 to 95,000 clones, about 94% seen once. Sequenced here: peripheral blood, sampled in the third trimester of pregnancy. The chain recombines TRBV18 with TRBJ1-1; D gene unclear. The receptor comes from a female donor with multiple sclerosis, enrolled in a pregnancy study. The CDR3 nucleotides are TGTGCCAGCTCACCTCGGCCTCCACGGAGAAACACTGAAGCTTTCTTT. Translation gives CASSPRPPRRNTEAFF.